This entry features one T cell receptor beta chain sequence. Its antigen is undetermined. A much larger clone lies one base from this, so it may be a read error. This entry belongs to a study of regulatory T cells in long-lasting Graves disease. The time point denotes: persistent/refractory GD, antithyroid drugs over 5 years with positive TRAb. The TCR library was made from RNA extracted from PBMCs. CDR3 length: 12 amino acids. The germline V and J ends were trimmed by 3 bases and 4 bases, with 6 bases remaining between them. Relying on iRepertoire HTBI primers and Arm-PCR of CDR3 regions, the team built TCR beta libraries. TCRdb re-called the multiplex PCR reads with MiXCR, one entry per CDR3 protein. Here the sample spans about 660,000 distinct CDR3 sequences, around 30% being singletons. General observations from the study: TRBV28 was favored in persistent disease, as were TRBJ1-2 and TRBJ2-5.

V and J are TRBV12-3 or TRBV12-4 and TRBJ1-1; D gene unclear. The TCR originated in a female donor with Graves disease. The sequences come from peripheral blood mononuclear cells (PBMCs), collected when the disease was refractory, from a patient treated with antithyroid drugs. CDR3 coding DNA: TGTGCCAGCAGTTTCAGTCCCACTGAAGCTTTCTTT. Translating it yields CASSFSPTEAFF.